These 25 T cell receptor beta chains originate from one sample sequenced in a study of T cells in Graves' hyperthyroidism and ophthalmopathy. RNA transcripts gave rise to amplified TCR beta CDR3 regions. HTBI primers were used for first-round RT-PCR of the TCR CDR3. MiXCR, run by TCRdb on the multiplex PCR reads, gives a single entry per CDR3 protein. The table records 450,000 to 500,000 distinct CDR3 sequences, 22% of them present only once. Material: blood. Receptors originate from a woman aged 65 to 85 with Graves' ophthalmopathy.

This clonotype was observed many times. The chain uses TRBV5-1 and TRBJ1-1; D is uncertain. This CDR3 has 14 residues. Looked up from germline, CDR1 is SGHRS and CDR2 is YFSETQ. V was pared by 0 bases and J by 3 bases, with 9 bases between. CDR3 nucleotides: TGCGCCAGCAGCTTGGTTGCACGCGACACTGAAGCTTTCTTT. This codes for CASSLVARDTEAFF.

This clonotype was seen a few times. CDR3: CASSLTRTTSGTERETQYF. CDR3 bases: TGTGCCAGCAGTCTCACCCGAACCACTTCCGGGACAGAGAGAGAGACCCAGTACTTC. This chain connects TRBV2 to TRBJ2-5, with 7 bases aligning to TRBD1. Losses at the gene ends were 5 bases for V and 4 bases for J; bases not matched to a gene: 22. This CDR3 has 19 amino acids. The germline V gene has CDR1 SNHLY and CDR2 FYNNEI.

This clonotype has just a few counts. The gene calls are TRBV5-1 and TRBJ2-2; D is unresolved. Germline V lookup: CDR1 SGHRS, CDR2 YFSETQ. The V end lost 2 bases, the J end lost 0 bases, and 14 bases lay between the germline ends. The CDR3 is made up of 17 amino acids. CDR3: CASSFDLISTNTGELFF. The CDR3 DNA reads as TGCGCCAGCAGCTTTGACTTGATATCAACGAACACCGGGGAGCTGTTTTTT.

The DNA for the CDR3 is TGCAGTGCTAGCTACTGGGACATGGTCGGCACAGATACGCAGTATTTT. Protein sequence: CSASYWDMVGTDTQYF. The V and J genes are TRBV20-1 and TRBJ2-3, with D possibly TRBD1 on 6 matching bases. V lost 3 bases, J lost 1 base, and 17 bases lay in between. From germline, CDR1 is DFQATT and CDR2 SNEGSKA (reference sequence). The CDR3 runs to 16 residues.

This clonotype was seen repeatedly, ten times or more. V usage is TRBV7-2 and J usage is TRBJ1-1; D unclear. V lost 4 bases, J lost 0 bases, and 9 bases lay in between. Germline V gene lookup returns CDR1 SGHTA and CDR2 FQGNSA. CDR3 length: 14 amino acids. The CDR3 nucleotides are TGTGCCAGCAGCTACGCAGGTATGAACACTGAAGCTTTCTTT. Translated, it gives CASSYAGMNTEAFF. The complete variable domain, with remaining parts taken from reference TRBV7-2 and TRBJ1-1, reads GAGVSQSPSNKVTEKGKDVELRCDPISGHTALYWYRQSLGQGLEFLIYFQGNSAPDKSGLPSDRFSAERTGGSVSTLTIQRTQQEDSAVYLCASSYAGMNTEAFFGQGTRLTVV.

This clonotype was seen only a few times. The chain combines TRBV20-1 with TRBJ1-3; TRBD1 might be the D (6 bases). Germline CDR1 and CDR2: DFQATT and SNEGSKA (reference sequence). The CDR3 is made up of 12 amino acids. The germline V and J ends were trimmed by 5 bases and 4 bases, with 9 bases remaining between them. CDR3 residues: CSAGDTGNTIYF. CDR3 DNA: TGCAGTGCTGGGGACACCGGAAACACCATATATTTT.

The rearrangement links TRBV20-1 to TRBJ2-3, with 11 nucleotides matching TRBD2. Germline-derived CDR1 and CDR2 are DFQATT and SNEGSKA (reference sequence). The J segment lost 2 bases and the V segment lost 4 bases, leaving 8 bases of the junction unmatched. The length of the CDR3 is 16 residues. CDR3 sequence (DNA): TGCAGTGCTACCGGGACTAGCGGCCTCCACACAGATACGCAGTATTTT. This gives the protein CSATGTSGLHTDTQYF.

This clonotype has a handful of counts. CDR3 nucleotide sequence: TGTGCCAGCAGCACCGGACTAGCGGGCACGAACACCGGGGAGCTGTTTTTT. Amino acids: CASSTGLAGTNTGELFF. This sequence joins TRBV11-2 and TRBJ2-2, with TRBD2 matching 11 bases. The germline V gene encodes CDR1 SGHAT and CDR2 FQNNGV. V lost 5 bases to trimming and J lost 0 bases; unmatched junction nucleotides: 5. The length of the CDR3 is 17 residues.

J is TRBJ1-5 and V is TRBV6-2 or TRBV6-3; possibly TRBD1 for D (5 bases). V gave up 6 bases and J gave up 7 bases, with 22 bases separating them. Per germline, CDR1 MNHEY and CDR2 SVGEGT. This CDR3 contains 16 residues. This CDR3 reads CASRSLLAGLEQPQHF. In nucleotides, the CDR3 is TGTGCCAGCAGATCCCTTTTGGCAGGGCTCGAGCAGCCCCAGCATTTT.

This clonotype was seen a few times. The chain combines TRBV12-5 with TRBJ2-5; 9 bases match TRBD2. The CDR3 totals 14 residues. The V and J ends lost 3 bases and 9 bases, in that order; junction bases with no gene match: 8. Germline-derived CDR1 and CDR2 are LGHNT and FRNRAP. CDR3 bases: TGTGCTAGTGGTTTATCCTGGCGGGAGGGGGCCCAGTACTTC. Amino acid sequence: CASGLSWREGAQYF.

The rearrangement uses TRBV6-1 and TRBJ1-5; no definite D call. Per the germline V gene, CDR1 is MNHNS and CDR2 is SASEGT. Trimming removed 6 bases from V and 0 bases from J, with 12 bases in between. CDR3 length: 15 residues. CDR3 in DNA: TGTGCCAGCAGCGAACGTCCGATTAGCAATCAGCCCCAGCATTTT. Its protein product is CASSERPISNQPQHF.

The chain combines TRBV15 with TRBJ2-5; a possible D gene is TRBD2 (6 bases). The CDR3 totals 15 residues. Germline-derived CDR1 and CDR2 are LNHNV and YYDKDF (reference sequence). V lost 0 bases and J 5 bases, leaving 13 bases between the germline ends. For the CDR3, the DNA is TGTGCCACCAGCAGAGATCCAAAGGAGGGGGAGACCCAGTACTTC. Translating gives CATSRDPKEGETQYF.

The chain is built from TRBV5-1 and TRBJ1-6, with 7 nucleotides matching TRBD1. J lost 6 bases, V lost 4 bases, and 7 bases had no gene match. Germline CDR1 is SGHRS and CDR2 is YFSETQ. CDR3 size: 15 residues. CDR3 sequence: CASSRLQGGNSPLHF. CDR3 sequence (DNA): TGCGCCAGCAGCCGATTGCAGGGGGGTAATTCACCCCTCCACTTT.

V is TRBV19 and J is TRBJ2-1; TRBD2 aligns across 7 bases. CDR1 and CDR2 from the germline V gene are LNHDA and SQIVND (reference sequence). The CDR3 covers 14 residues. Trimming removed 2 bases from V and 6 bases from J; junction bases left unmatched: 4. The CDR3 reads CASSILGGLNEQFF. CDR3 in DNA: TGTGCCAGTAGTATATTGGGAGGGCTCAATGAGCAGTTCTTC.

The rearrangement links TRBV11-2 to TRBJ1-1; 7 nucleotides match TRBD1. The V gene's germline CDR1 is SGHAT and CDR2 FQNNGV. CDR3 length: 16 amino acids. Losses at the gene ends were 3 bases for V and 0 bases for J; bases not matched to a gene: 7. This chain's CDR3 is CASSFGTVGLNTEAFF. The CDR3 coding sequence is TGTGCCAGCAGCTTCGGGACAGTGGGCCTGAACACTGAAGCTTTCTTT.

The V gene is TRBV7-3, the J gene TRBJ2-1; possibly TRBD2 for D (7 bases). Germline V gene data show CDR1 as SGHTA and CDR2 as FQGTGA. Trimming took off 1 base at V and 4 bases at J, with 14 bases between the two ends. This CDR3 is built from 16 residues. The CDR3: CASSLRGGGIYNEQFF. CDR3 coding DNA: TGTGCCAGCAGCTTAAGGGGAGGGGGTATATACAATGAGCAGTTCTTC.

The genes are TRBV30 and TRBJ1-3; TRBD1 might be the D (6 bases). Looked up from germline, CDR1 is GTSNPN and CDR2 is SVGIG (reference sequence). The CDR3 has 15 residues. Between the trimmed V and J ends, which lost 0 bases and 1 base, there was a span of 10 bases. Here the CDR3 reads CAWSVPRGSGNTIYF. The CDR3 bases are TGTGCCTGGAGTGTACCCAGGGGATCTGGAAACACCATATATTTT.

This clonotype was recorded a few times. The rearrangement joins TRBV12-3 or TRBV12-4 to TRBJ2-7, with TRBD1 matching 7 bases. The CDR3 sequence is 15 residues long. V gave up 5 bases and J gave up 0 bases; unmatched junction bases: 7. The CDR3 region has the DNA TGTGCCAGCAGTGCCCTGACAGGGAGCTCCTACGAGCAGTACTTC. It translates to CASSALTGSSYEQYF.

The gene calls are TRBV12-3 or TRBV12-4 and TRBJ2-1; D tentatively fits TRBD1 or TRBD2 (5 bases each). This CDR3 contains 16 residues. V was cut by 8 bases and J by 0 bases, with 17 bases left in between. The CDR3 is CASGDSRGHSYNEQFF. The CDR3 DNA sequence: TGTGCCAGCGGAGACTCACGGGGCCACTCCTACAATGAGCAGTTCTTC.

The V gene is TRBV11-2, the J gene TRBJ2-4; D gene uncertain. The germline gives CDR1 SGHAT, CDR2 FQNNGV. Trimming left V 2 bases short and J 5 bases short, with 4 bases between. The CDR3 contains 12 residues. CDR3 protein: CASSLYQNIQYF. The CDR3 DNA reads as TGTGCCAGCAGCTTATACCAAAACATTCAGTACTTC.

V usage is TRBV30 and J usage is TRBJ1-1; maybe TRBD1 (5 bases). With 1 base removed from V and 5 bases from J, the gap between germline ends came to 11 bases. The CDR3 has 13 residues. CDR1 GTSNPN and CDR2 SVGIG come from the germline V gene (reference sequence). CDR3: CAWSGVGVTEAFF. The CDR3 region has the DNA TGTGCCTGGAGTGGGGTAGGGGTGACTGAAGCTTTCTTT.

This chain connects TRBV4-1 to TRBJ2-7; TRBD2 agrees at 8 bases. The V and J ends lost 1 base and 0 bases, in that order; junction bases with no gene match: 8. This CDR3 is built from 17 residues. Germline assignment: CDR1 MGHRA and CDR2 YSYEKL. CDR3 in amino acids: CASSQAVIAGISYEQYF. The CDR3 nucleotides are TGCGCCAGCAGCCAAGCTGTCATAGCGGGGATCTCCTACGAGCAGTACTTC.

The rearrangement joins TRBV7-2 to TRBJ2-1, with 8 bases fitting TRBD2. The CDR3 runs 16 residues. Germline values: CDR1 SGHTA, CDR2 FQGNSA. V gave up 3 bases and J gave up 2 bases; unmatched junction bases: 6. In DNA form, the CDR3 reads TGTGCCAGCAGCTTCCTCCTCGGGAGGGCCTACAATGAGCAGTTCTTC. Its protein product is CASSFLLGRAYNEQFF.

The table lists this clonotype with many counts. The chain uses TRBV12-3 or TRBV12-4 and TRBJ2-3; 12 bases are shared with TRBD2. The ends lost 3 bases at V and 7 bases at J; junction bases unmatched: 2. The length of the CDR3 is 14 residues. DNA for the CDR3: TGTGCCAGCAGTTTGACTAGCGGGAGTAATACGCAGTATTTT. Its translation: CASSLTSGSNTQYF.

Concerning this clonotype itself: One end of the junction varies from germline; a read error may be responsible. The chain employs TRBV27 and TRBJ1-6, with 9 bases lining up with TRBD1. The CDR3 length is 17 residues. Germline V gives CDR1 MNHEY, CDR2 SMNVEV (reference sequence). The CDR3 loop reads CASRGGQGSSYNSPPHF. Written as DNA, the CDR3 is TGTGCCAGCAGGGGGGGACAGGGAAGCTCCTATAATTCACCCCCCCACTTT.